The 27 T cell receptor beta chains listed next were all sequenced from one sample in a study of blood T cell repertoires in COVID-19. Produced via immunoSEQ multiplex PCR; TCRdb's table is partial and in-frame only. The sample lists roughly 250,000 clones; around 82% were seen once. Sequenced: peripheral blood. These receptors were collected from a human donor with COVID-19, enrolled during active disease. The donor label of this sample is uncertain.

The CDR3 DNA sequence: TGTGCCATCATGGTCAGTATAACCACAGATACGCAGTATTTT. It codes for CAIMVSITTDTQYF. The rearrangement joins TRBV10-3 to TRBJ2-3; D is unclear. V was pared by 7 bases and J by 2 bases, with 13 bases between. This CDR3 has 14 residues. Germline V gene data show CDR1 as ENHRY and CDR2 as SYGVKD.

This clone was picked up a small number of times. The V gene is TRBV11-1, the J gene TRBJ1-1; 10 bases are a match to TRBD1. Germline-derived CDR1 and CDR2 are SGHAT and FQDESV (reference sequence). The CDR3 is 15 residues long. V lost 3 bases to trimming and J lost 4 bases; unmatched junction nucleotides: 5. Here the CDR3 DNA reads TGTGCCAGCAGCTTGCGACAGGGGGCGATCACTGAAGCTTTCTTT. This gives the protein CASSLRQGAITEAFF.

This chain links TRBV10-3 with TRBJ1-4; 10 bases line up with TRBD1. The length of the CDR3 is 15 residues. V shed 10 bases, J shed 6 bases, and the junction held 11 bases outside the gene matches. Germline V gene data show CDR1 as ENHRY and CDR2 as SYGVKD. This CDR3 reads CATNRGGTGDEKLFF. For the CDR3, the DNA is TGTGCCACCAATCGGGGCGGGACAGGGGATGAAAAACTGTTTTTT.

Regarding this clone: Other nucleotide sequences from this sample produce the same CDR3. The chain combines TRBV19 with TRBJ2-7; D possibly corresponds to TRBD1 (6 bases). The CDR3 contains 13 residues. The germline V and J ends were trimmed by 1 base and 4 bases, with 8 bases remaining between them. CDR1 is LNHDA and CDR2 is SQIVND in the germline V gene (reference sequence). In DNA, the CDR3 is TGTGCCAGTAGTATAGGGCAGGGGTACGAGCAGTACTTC. It yields the protein CASSIGQGYEQYF.

The chain links TRBV6-5 to TRBJ1-1; weak D call: TRBD1 (6 bases). Germline V lookup: CDR1 MNHEY, CDR2 SVGAGI. The CDR3 has 15 residues. V lost 6 bases, J lost 4 bases, and 18 bases lay in between. CDR3: CASRSDRLQSTEAFF. DNA for the CDR3: TGTGCCAGCAGGTCTGACAGGCTCCAAAGCACTGAAGCTTTCTTT.

The V gene is TRBV3-1 (or the pseudogene TRBV3-2), the J gene TRBJ2-2; 13 bases agree with TRBD2. V was clipped by 6 bases and J by 6 bases; unmatched bases: 10. The CDR3 covers 17 residues. Germline V gene lookup returns CDR1 LGHDT and CDR2 YNNKEL (reference sequence). Here the CDR3 DNA reads TGTGCCAGCAGAGACTGGACTAGCGGGAGTCGTTCCGGGGAGCTGTTTTTT. It yields the protein CASRDWTSGSRSGELFF.

The rearrangement links TRBV12-1 to TRBJ1-2; TRBD1 is the table's D call and was not checked against the DNA. TRBV12-1 is given as a pseudogene. The CDR3 is made up of 15 amino acids. In nucleotides, the CDR3 is TGTGCCAGCAGCTTTAAGCGACAGGGGAACTATGGCTACACCTTC. It yields the protein CASSFKRQGNYGYTF.

This clone has more than one count but fewer than ten. The chain has TRBV19 and TRBJ2-1; TRBD2 agrees at 8 bases. Germline V gives CDR1 LNHDA, CDR2 SQIVND (reference sequence). The CDR3 runs 16 residues. J gave up 3 bases and V 10 bases, and 14 bases lay outside the gene matches. The CDR3 loop reads CATTGGGGSLYNEQFF. The CDR3 region has the DNA TGTGCCACCACCGGGGGGGGAGGCTCCCTCTACAATGAGCAGTTCTTC.

For the CDR3, the DNA is TGTGCCATCAGGGGGGACATTGGACAATTCTCCTACGAGCAGTACTTC. It encodes CAIRGDIGQFSYEQYF. The gene calls are TRBV10-3 and TRBJ2-7; the D gene is possibly TRBD1 (6 bases). The V gene lost 6 bases and the J gene lost 0 bases, with 18 bases spanning the gap. Germline CDR1 and CDR2: ENHRY and SYGVKD. The CDR3 is made up of 16 amino acids.

This chain connects TRBV2 to TRBJ1-1, with 7 bases that match TRBD1. Germline CDR1 reads SNHLY; CDR2 reads FYNNEI. CDR3 length: 13 residues. V lost 11 bases, J lost 0 bases, and 6 bases stayed unmatched. CDR3: CAGRTGLNTEAFF. In nucleotides, the CDR3 is TGTGCCGGACGGACAGGCCTGAACACTGAAGCTTTCTTT.

The CDR3 protein is CASRQPGTVNTGELFF. CDR3 bases: TGTGCCAGCAGACAACCCGGGACAGTGAACACCGGGGAGCTGTTTTTT. The chain is built from TRBV28 and TRBJ2-2, with TRBD1 matching 7 bases. This CDR3 has 16 residues. Per germline, CDR1 MDHEN and CDR2 SYDVKM. Trimming removed 6 bases from V and 1 base from J; junction bases left unmatched: 8.

The chain links TRBV11-2 to TRBJ2-1, with 14 bases fitting TRBD2. This CDR3 is built from 16 residues. CDR1 is SGHAT, CDR2 FQNNGV, per germline. V shed 5 bases and J 5 bases; nucleotides not matched to a gene: 5. DNA for the CDR3: TGTGCCAGCAGCCCCCGGACTAGCGGGAGGAACAATGAGCAGTTCTTC. Translation gives CASSPRTSGRNNEQFF.

The chain links TRBV6-2 or TRBV6-3 to TRBJ2-5; 7 bases are shared with TRBD1. This CDR3 has 12 amino acids. V dropped 5 bases and J dropped 7; count of bases not matched to a gene: 4. The germline gives CDR1 MNHEY, CDR2 SVGEGT. The CDR3 bases are TGTGCCAGCAGTGGTGCAGGGGGGACCCAGTACTTC. This gives the protein CASSGAGGTQYF.

The chain couples TRBV9 to TRBJ1-1; 8 nucleotides line up with TRBD1. CDR3 length equals 17 residues. Germline V gene data show CDR1 as SGDLS and CDR2 as YYNGEE. V lost 0 bases and J lost 4; bases outside the gene matches: 11. CDR3 amino acids: CASSVAFTQGAGTEAFF. The CDR3 region has the DNA TGTGCCAGCAGCGTAGCCTTCACCCAGGGGGCCGGCACTGAAGCTTTCTTT.

The chain combines TRBV10-3 with TRBJ2-1, with a possible D match to TRBD1 (6 bases). V lost 6 bases and J lost 0, with 9 bases in between. Germline CDR1 and CDR2: ENHRY and SYGVKD. The CDR3 runs to 14 residues. The CDR3, as DNA: TGTGCCATCAGCAAACAGGGCTCCTACAATGAGCAGTTCTTC. Its translation: CAISKQGSYNEQFF.

This clone has more than one count but fewer than ten. The rearrangement uses TRBV6-6 and TRBJ2-7; a weak D match, TRBD1 (7 bases). Trimming removed 2 bases at V and 2 bases at J, with 16 bases between. The germline gives CDR1 MNHNY, CDR2 SVGAGI (reference sequence). The CDR3 is made up of 16 amino acids. The CDR3 loop is CASSYQEGAVPYEQYF. In DNA, the CDR3 is TGTGCCAGCAGTTACCAGGAGGGGGCGGTCCCCTACGAGCAGTACTTC.

The genes are TRBV2 and TRBJ2-5; TRBD1 matches at 7 bases. CDR1 is SNHLY and CDR2 is FYNNEI in the germline V gene. The CDR3 totals 14 residues. After removal of 4 bases from V and 5 bases from J, the junction contained 7 bases not matched to a gene. CDR3 sequence reads: CASSVNRGGETQYF. For the CDR3, the DNA is TGTGCCAGCAGTGTTAACAGGGGTGGGGAGACCCAGTACTTC.

This clone was picked up a small number of times. This rearrangement joins TRBV28 to TRBJ1-2; 7 positions match TRBD1. V dropped 2 bases and J dropped 4; count of bases not matched to a gene: 7. This CDR3 comprises 15 residues. Germline CDR1 is MDHEN and CDR2 is SYDVKM. This chain's CDR3 is CASSLRRDSGYGYTF. The CDR3, as DNA: TGTGCCAGCAGTTTAAGGCGGGACAGTGGCTATGGCTACACCTTC.

This sequence joins TRBV28 and TRBJ2-2, with TRBD2 identical over 14 bases. J gave up 4 bases and V 7 bases, and 8 bases lay outside the gene matches. In germline, CDR1 is MDHEN, CDR2 SYDVKM. CDR3 length: 17 amino acids. The CDR3 region is CASTRLAGGPPTGELFF. The CDR3 DNA is TGTGCCAGCACGAGACTAGCGGGAGGGCCGCCCACCGGGGAGCTGTTTTTT.

CDR3 sequence reads: CASSQVGVAHYGYTF. Here the CDR3 DNA reads TGCGCCAGCAGCCAAGTAGGGGTTGCCCACTATGGCTACACCTTC. The chain joins TRBV4-3 to TRBJ1-2; tentatively, D is TRBD1 (5 bases). There are 15 residues in the CDR3. The germline gives CDR1 LGHNA, CDR2 YSLEER. Trimming shortened V by 1 base and J by 3 bases, and 12 bases separated the two germline ends.

The chain uses TRBV4-1 and TRBJ2-5; D is ambiguous. In germline, CDR1 is MGHRA, CDR2 YSYEKL. Deletions cut 0 bases from V and 5 bases from J, with 10 bases between. The CDR3 runs 14 residues. The CDR3, as DNA: TGCGCCAGCAGCCAAGATCCCCAGAGGGAGACCCAGTACTTC. Protein product: CASSQDPQRETQYF.

The count of this clone is one. The chain recombines TRBV30 with TRBJ1-5; D might be TRBD1 (6 bases). V lost 2 bases, J lost 6 bases, and 17 bases lay in between. CDR3 length equals 15 residues. Germline V CDR1 and CDR2: GTSNPN, SVGIG (reference sequence). The CDR3 reads CAWSLGAGGGQPQHF. The CDR3 nucleotides are TGTGCCTGGAGTCTCGGGGCGGGGGGCGGTCAGCCCCAGCATTTT.

This chain joins TRBV18 and TRBJ1-1; 7 bases align to TRBD1. This CDR3 contains 16 residues. The ends lost 1 base at V and 2 bases at J; junction bases unmatched: 7. Germline V gives CDR1 KGHSH, CDR2 LQKENI. In DNA form, the CDR3 reads TGTGCCAGCTCACCACTGTCACAGGGGACAAACACTGAAGCTTTCTTT. Encoded protein: CASSPLSQGTNTEAFF.

The gene calls are TRBV5-1 and TRBJ2-2; 7 bases match TRBD2. V trimming: 7 bases; J trimming: 4 bases; junction bases outside the gene matches: 10. Germline V gives CDR1 SGHRS, CDR2 YFSETQ. CDR3 length: 15 residues. CDR3 nucleotides: TGCGCCAGCGGGGCCGGCGGGAGTCCCACCGGGGAGCTGTTTTTT. It is translated as CASGAGGSPTGELFF.

Of note for this clone: The sample contains more than one DNA sequence encoding this CDR3. CDR3 loop: CASSFSSGNTIYF. CDR3 DNA: TGTGCCAGCAGTTTCTCCTCTGGAAACACCATATATTTT. The V and J genes are TRBV27 and TRBJ1-3; no reliable D call. Per germline, CDR1 MNHEY and CDR2 SMNVEV (reference sequence). The CDR3 has 13 residues. V gave up 3 bases and J gave up 0 bases, with 3 bases separating them.

This chain uses TRBV30 with TRBJ1-6; D remains ambiguous. Germline V CDR1 and CDR2: GTSNPN, SVGIG (reference sequence). The CDR3 extends over 15 amino acids. V shed 5 bases and J shed 3 bases, with 14 bases lying between them. In nucleotides, the CDR3 is TGTGCCTGGGTCCCCGCCAGTGTCTATAATTCACCCCTCCACTTT. It yields the protein CAWVPASVYNSPLHF.

The V call is TRBV18, the J call TRBJ1-2; D not resolved. The germline CDR1 and CDR2 sequences are KGHSH and LQKENI. The V gene lost 3 bases and the J gene lost 7 bases, with 9 bases spanning the gap. The CDR3 length is 12 residues. CDR3: CASSPIRGGYTF. CDR3 DNA sequence: TGTGCCAGCTCACCCATCCGGGGTGGCTACACCTTC.